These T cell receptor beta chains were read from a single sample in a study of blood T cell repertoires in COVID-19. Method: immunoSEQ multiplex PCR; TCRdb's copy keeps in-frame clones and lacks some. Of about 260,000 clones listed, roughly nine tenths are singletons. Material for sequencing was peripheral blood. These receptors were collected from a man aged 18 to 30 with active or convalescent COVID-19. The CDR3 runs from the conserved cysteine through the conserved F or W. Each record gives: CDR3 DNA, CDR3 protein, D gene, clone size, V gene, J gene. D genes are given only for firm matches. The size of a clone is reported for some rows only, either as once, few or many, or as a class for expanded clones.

CDR3 DNA: TGTGCCAGTAGTATAGCAGGGGCGGACCACACTGAAGCTTTCTTT; CDR3 protein: CASSIAGADHTEAFF; D gene: NA; clone size: NA; V gene: TRBV19; J gene: TRBJ1-1
CDR3 DNA: TGTGCCAGCAGGGACTCAGGGACAGACAATGAGCAGTTCTTC; CDR3 protein: CASRDSGTDNEQFF; D gene: TRBD1; clone size: NA; V gene: TRBV7-9; J gene: TRBJ2-1
CDR3 DNA: TGTGCCAGCAGCCGGGGGGAGGCGGGGGCCTACGAGCAGTACTTC; CDR3 protein: CASSRGEAGAYEQYF; D gene: TRBD2; clone size: NA; V gene: TRBV4-2; J gene: TRBJ2-7
CDR3 DNA: TGCGCCAGCAGCCGGGACACCCAACACCCCTACGAGCAGTACTTC; CDR3 protein: CASSRDTQHPYEQYF; D gene: NA; clone size: NA; V gene: TRBV5-1; J gene: TRBJ2-7
CDR3 DNA: TGTGCCAGCAGCCAAGGGACAGGTGGGAATTCACCCCTCCACTTT; CDR3 protein: CASSQGTGGNSPLHF; D gene: TRBD1; clone size: NA; V gene: TRBV14; J gene: TRBJ1-6
CDR3 DNA: TGTGCCATCAGTGAGTCTTGGGGCTCCGTACAAGAGACCCAGTACTTC; CDR3 protein: CAISESWGSVQETQYF; D gene: NA; clone size: NA; V gene: TRBV10-3; J gene: TRBJ2-5
CDR3 DNA: TGTGCCAGCAGCTTTAGCGGGAGTCCCTACAATGAGCAGTTCTTC; CDR3 protein: CASSFSGSPYNEQFF; D gene: TRBD2; clone size: few; V gene: TRBV3-1/TRBV3-2; J gene: TRBJ2-1
CDR3 DNA: TGTGCCAGCAGTTACTCCCCTAGTTTCGGCACTGAAGCTTTCTTT; CDR3 protein: CASSYSPSFGTEAFF; D gene: NA; clone size: NA; V gene: TRBV6-5; J gene: TRBJ1-1
CDR3 DNA: TGTGCCAGCAGTTACTCACCAGGGGAAGCTGAAGCTTTCTTT; CDR3 protein: CASSYSPGEAEAFF; D gene: NA; clone size: NA; V gene: TRBV6-5; J gene: TRBJ1-1
CDR3 DNA: TGTGCCAGCAGCTTTTTAAGGGACTACTCCAGGGGTGGGGACAATGAGCAGTTCTTC; CDR3 protein: CASSFLRDYSRGGDNEQFF; D gene: NA; clone size: NA; V gene: TRBV7-3; J gene: TRBJ2-1
CDR3 DNA: TGTGCCAGCAGTGAATCGGTGACAGAAGGGGCCGGGGAGCTGTTTTTT; CDR3 protein: CASSESVTEGAGELFF; D gene: NA; clone size: NA; V gene: TRBV2; J gene: TRBJ2-2
CDR3 DNA: TGCGCCAGCAGCCAAGATCTCGGGTCTGGCACAGATACGCAGTATTTT; CDR3 protein: CASSQDLGSGTDTQYF; D gene: NA; clone size: NA; V gene: TRBV4-3; J gene: TRBJ2-3
CDR3 DNA: TGTGCCATCAGTGAGGCGACAGCCGGGGAGCTGTTTTTT; CDR3 protein: CAISEATAGELFF; D gene: NA; clone size: NA; V gene: TRBV10-3; J gene: TRBJ2-2
CDR3 DNA: TGTGCCAGCACCCCTGGCGGGGGGCCCACAGATACGCAGTATTTT; CDR3 protein: CASTPGGGPTDTQYF; D gene: TRBD2; clone size: NA; V gene: TRBV28; J gene: TRBJ2-3
CDR3 DNA: TGCGCCAGCAGTGAAAATTTCGGGGAGGGAACCACCGGGGAGCTGTTTTTT; CDR3 protein: CASSENFGEGTTGELFF; D gene: TRBD2; clone size: once; V gene: TRBV10-1; J gene: TRBJ2-2
CDR3 DNA: TGTGCCAGCAGGTCATCCAGCGGGACTCACAATGAGCAGTTCTTC; CDR3 protein: CASRSSSGTHNEQFF; D gene: TRBD2; clone size: NA; V gene: TRBV2; J gene: TRBJ2-1
CDR3 DNA: TGTGCCAGCAGCCTGGGACAGTACAATGAGCAGTTCTTC; CDR3 protein: CASSLGQYNEQFF; D gene: TRBD1; clone size: NA; V gene: TRBV11-2; J gene: TRBJ2-1
CDR3 DNA: TGTGCCAGCAGCTTGGCCATAGGCGGGGGCCGCCAGGGTGGCTACACCTTC; CDR3 protein: CASSLAIGGGRQGGYTF; D gene: NA; clone size: NA; V gene: TRBV5-4; J gene: TRBJ1-2
CDR3 DNA: TGTGCCAGCAGCTCCCGACAAGATACGCAGTATTTT; CDR3 protein: CASSSRQDTQYF; D gene: NA; clone size: NA; V gene: TRBV7-6; J gene: TRBJ2-3
CDR3 DNA: TGTGCCAGCAGCATGCACATGGGAATAGGGGGCACTGAAGCTTTCTTT; CDR3 protein: CASSMHMGIGGTEAFF; D gene: NA; clone size: once; V gene: TRBV21-1; J gene: TRBJ1-1
CDR3 DNA: TGTGCCAGCAGCTTGCTCGGGGGAACCTACAATGAGCAGTTCTTC; CDR3 protein: CASSLLGGTYNEQFF; D gene: NA; clone size: NA; V gene: TRBV5-8; J gene: TRBJ2-1
CDR3 DNA: TGTGCCAGCAGTGGGGGGACTAGCGGCCTATACAATGAGCAGTTCTTC; CDR3 protein: CASSGGTSGLYNEQFF; D gene: TRBD2; clone size: NA; V gene: TRBV6-1; J gene: TRBJ2-1
CDR3 DNA: TGTGCCACCAGTGACGATGGCAGGGAGGGACACGGCTACACCTTC; CDR3 protein: CATSDDGREGHGYTF; D gene: NA; clone size: NA; V gene: TRBV24-1; J gene: TRBJ1-2
CDR3 DNA: TGCGCCAGCAGCCAAGAACAGGGTAAAAATTCACCCCTCCACTTT; CDR3 protein: CASSQEQGKNSPLHF; D gene: NA; clone size: NA; V gene: TRBV4-3; J gene: TRBJ1-6
CDR3 DNA: TGTGCCAGCAGCCGACAGGGAAGCGGCGGGGAGCTGTTTTTT; CDR3 protein: CASSRQGSGGELFF; D gene: TRBD1; clone size: NA; V gene: TRBV27; J gene: TRBJ2-2
CDR3 DNA: TGTGCCAGCAAGAAGGACAGCGGAAACACCATATATTTT; CDR3 protein: CASKKDSGNTIYF; D gene: NA; clone size: NA; V gene: TRBV2; J gene: TRBJ1-3
CDR3 DNA: TGTGCCAGCTCACCCCCCCCGCAGGGGGCAGATACGCAGTATTTT; CDR3 protein: CASSPPPQGADTQYF; D gene: TRBD1; clone size: NA; V gene: TRBV18; J gene: TRBJ2-3
CDR3 DNA: TGTGCCACCAGTGATTCCCATAACACCGGGGAGCTGTTTTTT; CDR3 protein: CATSDSHNTGELFF; D gene: NA; clone size: NA; V gene: TRBV24-1; J gene: TRBJ2-2